Each of the 31 T cell receptor beta chains below was sequenced from the same sample in a study of regulatory and conventional T cells in RAG deficiency. Blood CD4+ CD25-low CD127-high conventional T cells supplied the genomic DNA template. Clones were sequenced by immunoSEQ multiplex PCR, and TCRdb holds only the in-frame ones, with some missing. The table includes tens of thousands of clones, more than 90% detected once. These data were also filed under a second study, of regulatory T cells. Turning to that study: The primer mix had 52 TRBV and 13 TRBJ primers.

The specimen was CD25- CD4+ T cells sorted from blood. These receptors all stem from a human donor in good health.

In this sample, this clone turned up once. This rearrangement joins TRBV27 to TRBJ2-3, with D possibly matching TRBD1 (6 bases). This CDR3 contains 16 residues. Germline-derived CDR1 and CDR2 are MNHEY and SMNVEV (reference sequence). With 4 bases removed from V and 2 bases from J, the gap between germline ends came to 16 bases. The CDR3 DNA reads TGTGCCAGCAGTTCCCCTCGGGACACTTACACAGATACGCAGTATTTT. Encoded protein: CASSSPRDTYTDTQYF.

In DNA form, the CDR3 reads TGTGCCAGCAGCTCTTGGTTAGGGGGTTCAAATCAGCCCCAGCATTTT. It encodes CASSSWLGGSNQPQHF. The V and J genes are TRBV5-5 and TRBJ1-5, with D tentatively TRBD1 (6 bases). V lost 3 bases and J lost 4, with 17 bases in between. CDR1 SGHKS and CDR2 YYEKEE come from the germline V gene (reference sequence). This CDR3 has 16 amino acids.

This rearrangement joins TRBV11-2 to TRBJ1-5, with TRBD1 as a possible D gene (5 bases). This CDR3 comprises 16 residues. V dropped 1 base and J dropped 2 bases, with 12 bases sitting between them. CDR1 is SGHAT and CDR2 is FQNNGV in the germline V gene. The CDR3 spells CASSLGVGAGNQPQHF. DNA for the CDR3: TGTGCCAGCAGCTTAGGGGTAGGGGCGGGCAATCAGCCCCAGCATTTT. Based on the CDR3 plus reference TRBV11-2 and TRBJ1-5, the full variable domain is EAGVAQSPRYKIIEKRQSVAFWCNPISGHATLYWYQQILGQGPKLLIQFQNNGVVDDSQLPKDRFSAERLKGVDSTLKIQPAKLEDSAVYLCASSLGVGAGNQPQHFGDGTRLSIL.

The V and J genes are TRBV9 and TRBJ1-1, with D possibly TRBD1 on 6 matching bases. Germline CDR1 reads SGDLS; CDR2 reads YYNGEE. V was cut by 4 bases and J by 2 bases, with 15 bases left in between. The CDR3 runs 15 residues. CDR3 in DNA: TGTGCCAGCAGCCGATTGGACAGCAGTAACACTGAAGCTTTCTTT. Translated, it gives CASSRLDSSNTEAFF.

The chain is built from TRBV5-1 and TRBJ2-1, with 9 bases lining up with TRBD1. Germline V gene sequence: CDR1 SGHRS, CDR2 YFSETQ. This CDR3 spans 15 amino acids. V was clipped by 4 bases and J by 4 bases; unmatched bases: 6. CDR3 region: CASSPTGGDYNEQFF. In DNA form, the CDR3 reads TGCGCCAGCAGCCCGACAGGGGGAGATTACAATGAGCAGTTCTTC.

The chain employs TRBV6-5 and TRBJ2-3; either TRBD1 or TRBD2 may supply D (5 bases each). V lost 10 bases and J lost 1, with 15 bases in between. CDR3 length equals 14 residues. CDR1 and CDR2 from the germline V gene are MNHEY and SVGAGI. The CDR3: CATRDAGRTDTQYF. CDR3 bases: TGTGCCACCAGGGACGCGGGCCGCACAGATACGCAGTATTTT.

The CDR3 nucleotides are TGTGCCAGCAGTCGAAGACAGGGGCGAAACACCATATATTTT. Amino acids: CASSRRQGRNTIYF. This chain uses TRBV28 with TRBJ1-3; TRBD1 agrees at 8 bases. From germline, CDR1 is MDHEN and CDR2 SYDVKM. J gave up 5 bases and V 5 bases, and 5 bases lay outside the gene matches. CDR3 length: 14 amino acids.

The chain recombines TRBV6-5 with TRBJ1-2; unclear D gene. CDR1 is MNHEY and CDR2 is SVGAGI in the germline V gene. The CDR3 has 13 residues. Trimming removed 5 bases from V and 4 bases from J, with 11 bases in between. CDR3 DNA: TGTGCCAGCAGTGATCACAGTTCCTATGGCTACACCTTC. Protein product: CASSDHSSYGYTF.

This clone turned up a few times. This CDR3 is also generated by other DNA sequences in the sample. The V call is TRBV29-1, the J call TRBJ1-6; no clear D gene. This CDR3 is 13 amino acids long. With 5 bases removed from V and 5 bases from J, the gap between germline ends came to 10 bases. CDR1 SQVTM and CDR2 ANQGSEA come from the germline V gene. The CDR3 DNA reads as TGCAGCGTTCGGCTCAGCGATAATTCACCCCTCCACTTT. It encodes CSVRLSDNSPLHF. The full variable domain, rest sourced from reference TRBV29-1 and TRBJ1-6, is SAVISQKPSRDICQRGTSLTIQCQVDSQVTMMFWYRQQPGQSLTLIATANQGSEATYESGFVIDKFPISRPNLTFSTLTVSNMSPEDSSIYLCSVRLSDNSPLHFGNGTRLTVT.

V usage is TRBV25-1 and J usage is TRBJ2-7, with 7 bases fitting TRBD2. CDR1 MGHDK and CDR2 SYGVNS come from the germline V gene. V trimming: 3 bases; J trimming: 7 bases; junction bases outside the gene matches: 18. This CDR3 has 17 residues. CDR3 DNA: TGTGCCAGCAGTGAGGCGCGTGGCCCGCTAGCGGAAGGGGAGCAGTACTTC. Residues: CASSEARGPLAEGEQYF.

This clone was seen a single time. The chain is built from TRBV7-2 and TRBJ1-5; 7 bases match TRBD1. The junction had 3 bases not matched to a gene; V was cut back by 1 base and J by 6 bases. The CDR3 loop spans 14 amino acids. Germline V gene lookup returns CDR1 SGHTA and CDR2 FQGNSA. The CDR3 reads CASSLDRGSQPQHF. CDR3 bases: TGTGCCAGCAGCTTAGACAGGGGTAGTCAGCCCCAGCATTTT.

This clone appeared a single time. The V call is TRBV29-1, the J call TRBJ1-1; D may be TRBD1 (6 bases). This CDR3 has 10 residues. In germline, CDR1 is SQVTM, CDR2 ANQGSEA. V was clipped by 5 bases and J by 7 bases, with 8 bases between them. In DNA form, the CDR3 reads TGCAGCGTTACAGGGAATGAAGCTTTCTTT. It codes for CSVTGNEAFF. The variable domain in full, with the rest retrieved from reference TRBV29-1 and TRBJ1-1, is SAVISQKPSRDICQRGTSLTIQCQVDSQVTMMFWYRQQPGQSLTLIATANQGSEATYESGFVIDKFPISRPNLTFSTLTVSNMSPEDSSIYLCSVTGNEAFFGQGTRLTVV.

V and J are TRBV4-1 and TRBJ1-2; the D is unclear. This CDR3 spans 16 amino acids. Germline CDR1 is MGHRA and CDR2 is YSYEKL. Trimming removed 0 bases from V and 1 base from J, with 12 bases in between. The CDR3 region is CASSQDLTDYNYGYTF. The CDR3, as DNA: TGCGCCAGCAGCCAAGATCTAACAGATTATAACTATGGCTACACCTTC.

The chain employs TRBV2 and TRBJ1-1; D unclear. The CDR3 has 14 residues. The V gene's germline CDR1 is SNHLY and CDR2 FYNNEI. V was cut by 6 bases and J by 0 bases, with 11 bases left in between. CDR3 DNA: TGTGCCAGCAGCCGTTCACAAGTGAACACTGAAGCTTTCTTT. Protein product: CASSRSQVNTEAFF.

The rearrangement joins TRBV6-6 to TRBJ2-5; possible D gene TRBD1, 6 bases. The V gene's germline CDR1 is MNHNY and CDR2 SVGAGI (reference sequence). V was pared by 6 bases and J by 2 bases, with 16 bases between. The CDR3 covers 15 residues. The CDR3 DNA sequence: TGTGCCAGCAGCCCATTCCAAGGGGGACAAGAGACCCAGTACTTC. Translating it yields CASSPFQGGQETQYF.

In DNA, the CDR3 is TGTGCCAGTAGTATAACGGCGGGGGTAACAGATACGCAGTATTTT. This sequence encodes CASSITAGVTDTQYF. The rearrangement joins TRBV19 to TRBJ2-3, with TRBD2 identical over 7 bases. CDR1 and CDR2 from the germline V gene are LNHDA and SQIVND (reference sequence). The CDR3 contains 15 residues. Trimming cost V 2 bases and J 3 bases; bases outside gene matches: 5.

Regarding this clone: The sample contains more than one DNA sequence encoding this CDR3. This chain joins TRBV9 and TRBJ1-6; D is perhaps TRBD1 (5 bases). V lost 1 base to trimming and J lost 3 bases, with 5 bases between them. This CDR3 has 14 residues. From germline, CDR1 is SGDLS and CDR2 YYNGEE. CDR3 region: CASSVRGYNSPLHF. CDR3 in DNA: TGTGCCAGCAGCGTAAGGGGCTATAATTCACCCCTCCACTTT.

The rearrangement joins TRBV7-8 to TRBJ1-2; D is possibly TRBD1 (6 bases). Germline CDR1 and CDR2: SGHVS and FQNEAQ. The V end lost 6 bases, the J end lost 3 bases, and 8 bases lay between the germline ends. CDR3 size: 12 residues. The CDR3 loop reads CASSPGDYGYTF. The CDR3 DNA is TGTGCCAGCAGTCCAGGGGACTATGGCTACACCTTC.

V usage is TRBV12-5 and J usage is TRBJ1-5, with TRBD1 matching 11 bases. The CDR3 is made up of 23 amino acids. Germline V CDR1 and CDR2: LGHNT, FRNRAP. The V segment lost 7 bases and the J segment 6 bases; nucleotides outside the gene matches: 32. The CDR3 sequence is CASAIASGQGGSHQPARPQPQHF. In nucleotides, the CDR3 is TGTGCTAGTGCCATCGCCTCGGGACAGGGGGGCAGCCATCAGCCCGCTCGTCCTCAGCCCCAGCATTTT. Based on the CDR3 plus reference TRBV12-5 and TRBJ1-5, the full variable domain is DARVTQTPRHKVTEMGQEVTMRCQPILGHNTVFWYRQTMMQGLELLAYFRNRAPLDDSGMPKDRFSAEMPDATLATLKIQPSEPRDSAVYFCASAIASGQGGSHQPARPQPQHFGDGTRLSIL.

This clone appeared once. This rearrangement joins TRBV6-6 to TRBJ2-5, with 8 positions matching TRBD2. The length of the CDR3 is 15 residues. Germline CDR1 MNHNY, CDR2 SVGAGI (reference sequence). After removal of 2 bases from V and 5 bases from J, the junction contained 7 bases not matched to a gene. CDR3 sequence: CASSYIGGGGETQYF. The CDR3 nucleotides read TGTGCCAGCAGTTACATCGGGGGGGGAGGGGAGACCCAGTACTTC.

CDR3 amino acids: CASSFRGGTEAFF. The CDR3 DNA sequence: TGTGCCAGCAGTTTTCGGGGTGGCACTGAAGCTTTCTTT. The chain has TRBV6-5 and TRBJ1-1; D gene unclear. Germline lookup yields CDR1 MNHEY and CDR2 SVGAGI. This CDR3 has 13 amino acids. Trimming removed 4 bases from V and 4 bases from J, with 10 bases in between.

The chain has TRBV10-3 and TRBJ2-7; TRBD1 matches at 8 bases. This CDR3 comprises 13 residues. V dropped 6 bases and J dropped 3; count of bases not matched to a gene: 4. CDR1 is ENHRY and CDR2 is SYGVKD in the germline V gene. CDR3 residues: CAISLDRVYEQYF. The CDR3, as DNA: TGTGCCATCAGCCTGGACAGGGTCTACGAGCAGTACTTC.

The chain joins TRBV18 to TRBJ2-1, with 9 nucleotides matching TRBD2. The CDR3 sequence is 18 residues long. Germline V CDR1 and CDR2: KGHSH, LQKENI. Trimming at V came to 6 bases and at J to 1 base, leaving 13 bases not matched to a gene. In DNA form, the CDR3 reads TGTGCCAGCTCGACCTTGAGTAGCGGGAGTGGGTCCTACAATGAGCAGTTCTTC. It yields the protein CASSTLSSGSGSYNEQFF.

The gene calls are TRBV5-6 and TRBJ2-7, with 11 bases matching TRBD1. This CDR3 has 16 amino acids. V lost 4 bases, J lost 5 bases, and 11 bases stayed unmatched. Germline CDR1 is SGHDT and CDR2 is YYEEEE. The CDR3 here is CASSTTGTGGDDEQYF. The CDR3 DNA follows: TGTGCCAGCAGCACAACCGGGACAGGGGGGGATGACGAGCAGTACTTC.

Of note for this clone: One junction end does not reproduce the germline sequence, and a read error may be involved. The chain has TRBV13 and TRBJ2-5, with 7 bases matching TRBD1. The CDR3 has 15 amino acids. CDR1 and CDR2 (germline): PRHDT, FYEKMQ (reference sequence). In DNA form, the CDR3 reads TGTGCCAGCAGCTTGAGGGGGCCTCGCGGCAGGCGACCCAACTTC. It translates to CASSLRGPRGRRPNF.

J is TRBJ1-1 and V is TRBV27; tentative D call: TRBD1 (6 bases). V gave up 5 bases and J gave up 0 bases, with 10 bases separating them. CDR1 is MNHEY and CDR2 is SMNVEV in the germline V gene (reference sequence). The CDR3 sequence is 14 residues long. The CDR3 bases are TGTGCCAGCAGTCCGGACAGCTTGAACACTGAAGCTTTCTTT. It codes for CASSPDSLNTEAFF.

V is TRBV19 and J is TRBJ1-6, with 9 bases matching TRBD1. V lost 6 bases, J lost 9 bases, and 12 bases stayed unmatched. This CDR3 comprises 16 residues. CDR1 and CDR2 (germline): LNHDA, SQIVND (reference sequence). This CDR3 is CASSRGTGQVGSPLHF. The CDR3 DNA sequence: TGTGCCAGTAGCCGCGGGACAGGGCAGGTTGGTTCACCCCTCCACTTT.

V is TRBV30 and J is TRBJ2-7; D is undetermined. Germline V lookup: CDR1 GTSNPN, CDR2 SVGIG (reference sequence). V dropped 2 bases and J dropped 3 bases, with 8 bases sitting between them. CDR3 size: 12 residues. CDR3 in DNA: TGTGCCTGGAGTTTACGGAGCTACGAGCAGTACTTC. Residues: CAWSLRSYEQYF.

The chain has TRBV5-1 and TRBJ1-5; tentatively, D is TRBD1 (5 bases). The germline V gene has CDR1 SGHRS and CDR2 YFSETQ. This CDR3 contains 17 residues. Between the trimmed V and J ends, which lost 3 bases and 2 bases, there was a span of 18 bases. The CDR3 protein is CASSWGVVGEGNQPQHF. CDR3 bases: TGCGCCAGCAGCTGGGGGGTTGTGGGGGAGGGCAATCAGCCCCAGCATTTT.

The chain uses TRBV15 and TRBJ1-4, with 7 bases that match TRBD1. The junction had 8 bases not matched to a gene; V was cut back by 1 base and J by 3 bases. Per the germline V gene, CDR1 is LNHNV and CDR2 is YYDKDF (reference sequence). The CDR3 has 17 residues. Here the CDR3 reads CATSRAGTVRSNEKLFF. The DNA of the CDR3 is TGTGCCACCAGCAGAGCTGGGACAGTTCGATCTAATGAAAAACTGTTTTTT.

The chain's CDR3 is CASSNGTGGQTPLHF. The CDR3 nucleotides read TGCGCCAGCAGCAACGGGACAGGCGGCCAGACACCCCTCCACTTT. The genes are TRBV5-1 and TRBJ1-6; 8 nucleotides align to TRBD1. The CDR3 runs to 15 residues. V dropped 4 bases and J dropped 11; count of bases not matched to a gene: 11. From germline, CDR1 is SGHRS and CDR2 YFSETQ.